Presented here are 24 T cell receptor beta chains from one specimen sequenced in a study of T cell repertoires in cytomegalovirus infection. TCRdb fed the reads into MiXCR, producing one record per CDR3 protein. This table holds some 160,000 distinct CDR3 sequences, 15% to 20% found once. The sample taken for sequencing was CD8+ T cells from PBMCs. The receptors were gathered from a human donor in good health (CMV status not recorded). Some clones in this sample may be carry-over from other donors' samples.

CDR3 region: CASTSPVSGLYSNQPQHF. CDR3 DNA sequence: TGTGCCAGCACCTCCCCGGTCTCAGGCCTTTATAGCAATCAGCCCCAGCATTTT. The chain couples TRBV28 to TRBJ1-5; D is unclear. V was trimmed by 7 bases and J by 0 bases, leaving 22 bases between them. CDR3 length: 18 amino acids. From germline, CDR1 is MDHEN and CDR2 SYDVKM.

This clonotype was seen only a few times. The rearrangement joins TRBV7-9 to TRBJ2-3, with TRBD2 matching 8 bases. The CDR3 loop spans 15 amino acids. The V and J ends lost 6 bases and 4 bases, in that order; junction bases with no gene match: 9. Germline CDR1 SEHNR, CDR2 FQNEAQ (reference sequence). The CDR3 DNA is TGTGCCAGCAGGCCAACTAGCGGACCGTCAGATACGCAGTATTTT. It yields the protein CASRPTSGPSDTQYF. Full variable domain (missing parts from reference TRBV7-9 and TRBJ2-3): DTGVSQNPRHKITKRGQNVTFRCDPISEHNRLYWYRQTLGQGPEFLTYFQNEAQLEKSRLLSDRFSAERPKGSFSTLEIQRTEQGDSAMYLCASRPTSGPSDTQYFGPGTRLTVL.

This clonotype was detected only a few times. This chain joins TRBV28 and TRBJ1-2; no definite D call. Trimming shortened V by 6 bases and J by 5 bases, and 13 bases separated the two germline ends. The length of the CDR3 is 13 residues. Germline V gene sequence: CDR1 MDHEN, CDR2 SYDVKM. CDR3 bases: TGTGCCAGCAGCCCCGATCCTTTTTATGGCTACACCTTC. It is translated as CASSPDPFYGYTF.

V gene TRBV11-2 combines with J gene TRBJ2-4; D unresolved. This CDR3 is 14 amino acids long. V dropped 2 bases and J dropped 5 bases, with 10 bases sitting between them. Germline CDR1 SGHAT, CDR2 FQNNGV. CDR3 amino acids: CASSLSDRENIQYF. DNA for the CDR3: TGTGCCAGCAGCTTATCAGATAGGGAAAACATTCAGTACTTC.

There are a few counts of this clonotype. This chain uses TRBV6-4 with TRBJ1-1, with 7 bases aligning to TRBD1. The CDR3 is made up of 13 amino acids. J gave up 5 bases and V 6 bases, and 6 bases lay outside the gene matches. Germline CDR1 is MRHNA and CDR2 is SNTAGT. CDR3 sequence reads: CASRDREMTEAFF. The CDR3, as DNA: TGTGCCAGCAGAGACAGGGAAATGACTGAAGCTTTCTTT.

V gene TRBV7-6 combines with J gene TRBJ2-5, with 7 bases matching TRBD1. CDR3 length: 13 amino acids. Germline CDR1 reads SGHVS; CDR2 reads FNYEAQ. V lost 5 bases, J lost 3 bases, and 3 bases stayed unmatched. The CDR3: CASSQTGKETQYF. The CDR3 nucleotides are TGTGCCAGCAGCCAGACAGGGAAAGAGACCCAGTACTTC. The full variable domain, its missing parts supplied by reference TRBV7-6 and TRBJ2-5, is GAGVSQSPRYKVTKRGQDVALRCDPISGHVSLYWYRQALGQGPEFLTYFNYEAQQDKSGLPNDRFSAERPEGSISTLTIQRTEQRDSAMYRCASSQTGKETQYFGPGTRLLVL.

The genes are TRBV7-8 and TRBJ1-5; D remains unclear. V was pared by 1 base and J by 4 bases, with 8 bases between. Germline V CDR1 and CDR2: SGHVS, FQNEAQ. This CDR3 has 14 residues. DNA for the CDR3: TGTGCCAGCAGCTTAGAAAGTCAAAATCAGCCCCAGCATTTT. Protein product: CASSLESQNQPQHF. The variable domain in full, with the rest retrieved from reference TRBV7-8 and TRBJ1-5, is GAGVSQSPRYKVAKRGQDVALRCDPISGHVSLFWYQQALGQGPEFLTYFQNEAQLDKSGLPSDRFFAERPEGSVSTLKIQRTQQEDSAVYLCASSLESQNQPQHFGDGTRLSIL.

V usage is TRBV28 and J usage is TRBJ2-4; 7 bases fit TRBD2. This CDR3 contains 12 residues. Germline V gene lookup returns CDR1 MDHEN and CDR2 SYDVKM. V gave up 10 bases and J gave up 5 bases; unmatched junction bases: 5. The CDR3 bases are TGTGCCACCCGGGGGGTCGAAAACATTCAGTACTTC. This encodes CATRGVENIQYF.

This chain uses TRBV7-8 with TRBJ2-1; perhaps TRBD2 as D (5 bases). Trimming cost V 1 base and J 2 bases, with 12 bases left between them. The CDR3 has 16 amino acids. Germline V gene data show CDR1 as SGHVS and CDR2 as FQNEAQ. The CDR3 bases are TGTGCCAGCAGCTTAGAAAACGGGGTCCCCTACAATGAGCAGTTCTTC. Translating gives CASSLENGVPYNEQFF.

This chain links TRBV6-2 or TRBV6-3 with TRBJ2-5; TRBD2 agrees at 8 bases. The trim removed 2 bases at V and 0 bases at J, leaving 11 bases unmatched. Germline V lookup: CDR1 MNHEY, CDR2 SVGEGT. The CDR3 is 18 amino acids. The CDR3 protein is CASSYPQLAEGDQETQYF. The CDR3, as DNA: TGTGCCAGCAGTTACCCTCAACTAGCGGAGGGGGACCAAGAGACCCAGTACTTC.

The gene calls are TRBV20-1 and TRBJ2-1; the D is unclear. Per germline, CDR1 DFQATT and CDR2 SNEGSKA (reference sequence). V was cut by 4 bases and J by 3 bases, with 4 bases left in between. This CDR3 contains 11 residues. The CDR3 is CSATSYNEQFF. The CDR3 DNA reads TGCAGTGCTACAAGCTACAATGAGCAGTTCTTC.

This clonotype appeared a few times. This chain joins TRBV12-3 or TRBV12-4 and TRBJ2-3, with 7 bases identical to TRBD1. J lost 2 bases, V lost 7 bases, and 9 bases had no gene match. This CDR3 spans 15 amino acids. As DNA, the CDR3 is TGTGCCAGCAACCAAGACAGGGCCTACACAGATACGCAGTATTTT. Its protein is CASNQDRAYTDTQYF.

This clonotype was seen a few times. The rearrangement uses TRBV7-8 and TRBJ2-3; 8 bases agree with TRBD2. This CDR3 is built from 21 residues. The J segment lost 2 bases and the V segment lost 3 bases, leaving 22 bases of the junction unmatched. Per germline, CDR1 SGHVS and CDR2 FQNEAQ. This chain's CDR3 is CASSLAPRPAKIAGTTDTQYF. Here the CDR3 DNA reads TGTGCCAGCAGCTTGGCCCCCCGGCCCGCCAAAATAGCGGGAACCACAGATACGCAGTATTTT. Together with reference TRBV7-8 and TRBJ2-3, the CDR3 gives the full variable domain: GAGVSQSPRYKVAKRGQDVALRCDPISGHVSLFWYQQALGQGPEFLTYFQNEAQLDKSGLPSDRFFAERPEGSVSTLKIQRTQQEDSAVYLCASSLAPRPAKIAGTTDTQYFGPGTRLTVL.

The rearrangement uses TRBV12-3 or TRBV12-4 and TRBJ2-2; TRBD2 might be the D (6 bases). The CDR3 contains 15 residues. V dropped 2 bases and J dropped 1 base, with 8 bases sitting between them. DNA for the CDR3: TGTGCCAGCAGTTTACGGAGGGGGAACACCGGGGAGCTGTTTTTT. The encoded protein is CASSLRRGNTGELFF.

This clonotype was recorded a few times. V gene TRBV6-2 or TRBV6-3 combines with J gene TRBJ2-5; D unresolved. The V end lost 7 bases, the J end lost 6 bases, and 12 bases lay between the germline ends. CDR3 size: 12 residues. Germline V gene data show CDR1 as MNHEY and CDR2 as SVGEGT. CDR3 DNA sequence: TGTGCCAGCACCATTGACGCGAAGACCCAGTACTTC. It translates to CASTIDAKTQYF.

The rearrangement uses TRBV7-6 and TRBJ2-7, with 7 positions matching TRBD2. Trimming at V came to 5 bases and at J to 0 bases, leaving 10 bases not matched to a gene. The CDR3 runs to 16 residues. Germline CDR1 reads SGHVS; CDR2 reads FNYEAQ. Written as DNA, the CDR3 is TGTGCCAGCAGCCCTTCTAGCGGTATCAGCTCCTACGAGCAGTACTTC. It is translated as CASSPSSGISSYEQYF.

V is TRBV7-6 and J is TRBJ2-7, with a weak D call TRBD1 (5 bases). Germline CDR1 SGHVS, CDR2 FNYEAQ. CDR3 size: 15 residues. V shed 2 bases and J shed 0 bases, with 11 bases lying between them. CDR3 sequence reads: CASSLMQGLSYEQYV. The CDR3 DNA is TGTGCCAGCAGCTTAATGCAGGGCCTCTCCTACGAGCAGTACGTC.

This clonotype turned up a few times. The chain is built from TRBV7-9 and TRBJ1-1; no clear D. The CDR3 has 14 residues. V shed 5 bases and J shed 1 base, with 11 bases lying between them. Germline V gene sequence: CDR1 SEHNR, CDR2 FQNEAQ (reference sequence). In nucleotides, the CDR3 is TGTGCCAGCAGCCGCCAGAGGAAGAACACTGAAGCTTTCTTT. Translating it yields CASSRQRKNTEAFF.

The rearrangement uses TRBV14 and TRBJ1-2; D gene uncertain. Germline assignment: CDR1 SGHDN and CDR2 FVKESK. The V gene lost 0 bases and the J gene lost 4 bases, with 9 bases spanning the gap. The CDR3 runs 14 residues. CDR3 sequence reads: CASSQDSPSYGYTF. The CDR3 DNA sequence: TGTGCCAGCAGCCAAGATAGTCCTTCCTATGGCTACACCTTC. The complete variable domain, with remaining parts taken from reference TRBV14 and TRBJ1-2, reads EAGVTQFPSHSVIEKGQTVTLRCDPISGHDNLYWYRRVMGKEIKFLLHFVKESKQDESGMPNNRFLAERTGGTYSTLKVQPAELEDSGVYFCASSQDSPSYGYTFGSGTRLTVV.

This chain uses TRBV4-1 with TRBJ2-1; no clear D gene. CDR1 and CDR2 (germline): MGHRA, YSYEKL. The CDR3 length is 17 residues. Deletions cut 6 bases from V and 0 bases from J, with 18 bases between. CDR3 loop: CASRPRVQLSSYNEQFF. The CDR3 DNA reads TGCGCCAGCAGGCCAAGAGTACAGCTTAGCTCCTACAATGAGCAGTTCTTC.

J is TRBJ2-7 and V is TRBV6-6, with TRBD1 matching over 9 bases. CDR1 is MNHNY and CDR2 is SVGAGI in the germline V gene (reference sequence). Trimming took 4 bases from V and 4 from J; bases not matched to a gene: 8. CDR3 length equals 15 residues. CDR3 sequence reads: CASSLTGDRAYEQYF. DNA for the CDR3: TGTGCCAGCAGTTTGACCGGGGACAGGGCATACGAGCAGTACTTC.

This clonotype was seen a handful of times. The gene calls are TRBV5-6 and TRBJ2-3; D is unclear. This CDR3 has 14 amino acids. The V gene lost 5 bases and the J gene lost 5 bases, with 15 bases spanning the gap. Germline CDR1 is SGHDT and CDR2 is YYEEEE. CDR3 bases: TGTGCCAGCAGTTCCACAAGAAGGGTAGATACGCAGTATTTT. Its translation: CASSSTRRVDTQYF.

This clonotype was observed many times. The chain links TRBV6-2 or TRBV6-3 to TRBJ1-1, with unresolved D. The CDR3 contains 14 residues. Germline CDR1 and CDR2: MNHEY and SVGEGT. V gave up 4 bases and J gave up 0 bases, with 9 bases separating them. DNA of the CDR3: TGTGCCAGCAGTTTTCTCAGCCTGAACACTGAAGCTTTCTTT. Translating it yields CASSFLSLNTEAFF.

This clonotype was seen a handful of times. DNA of the CDR3: TGTGCCAGCAGCTTATCGGTGAAGGAGCAGTACTTC. This translates into CASSLSVKEQYF. The genes are TRBV11-2 and TRBJ2-7, with D unclear. The CDR3 sequence is 12 residues long. Per the germline V gene, CDR1 is SGHAT and CDR2 is FQNNGV. Trimming shortened V by 2 bases and J by 7 bases, and 9 bases separated the two germline ends.